This T cell receptor beta chain was identified during a study of cytomegalovirus exposure and HLA in healthy donors. The study, taken as a whole, reports: Earlier findings revealed that most TCR beta V segments proved productive either about 87% or about 30% of the time.

Researchers ran the PCR with 60 Vbeta and 13 Jbeta primers. Method: immunoSEQ multiplex PCR; TCRdb's copy keeps in-frame clones and lacks some. The sample yields roughly 170,000 clones, 70% to 85% seen once. A note on this clone: The antigen is unknown.

The sequenced sample consisted of PBMCs. This clonotype was obtained from a girl aged 2-15 years in good health and CMV-seropositive.

The chain's CDR3 is CASSPRQLDRALYGYTF. In DNA, the CDR3 is TGTGCCAGCAGCCCGCGACAGCTCGACAGGGCCCTCTATGGCTACACCTTC. The V and J genes are TRBV11-2 and TRBJ1-2; 7 bases agree with TRBD1. V trimming: 5 bases; J trimming: 4 bases; junction bases outside the gene matches: 16. The CDR3 spans 17 residues. Germline V lookup: CDR1 SGHAT, CDR2 FQNNGV.